The 26 T cell receptor beta chains given below trace back to one sample, sequenced in a study of shared clonotypes between healthy human individuals. Cells designated naive CD8 were CD45RO-negative and were positively selected for CCR7, with terminally differentiated effector memory CD45RA+ cells excluded. Assay used: immunoSEQ multiplex PCR; TCRdb lists only in-frame clones, some missing. The sample holds over 2,000,000 clones, 90% to 95% seen once. Source material: naive CD8+ T cells from PBMCs. The receptors were sampled from a man between 18 and 35 years old in good health. Some clones in this sample may be carry-over from other donors' samples.

This chain links TRBV4-1 with TRBJ2-3; D unresolved. With 3 bases removed from V and 0 bases from J, the gap between germline ends came to 10 bases. The germline V gene encodes CDR1 MGHRA and CDR2 YSYEKL. The CDR3 loop spans 15 amino acids. The CDR3 bases are TGCGCCAGCAGCCAGACCGTGACCAGCACAGATACGCAGTATTTT. Translated: CASSQTVTSTDTQYF.

This clone was recorded only once. The rearrangement joins TRBV4-1 to TRBJ1-4; unclear D gene. Germline V CDR1 and CDR2: MGHRA, YSYEKL. Trimming pared 4 bases from V and 4 bases from J, leaving 13 bases between. CDR3 length: 15 amino acids. For the CDR3, the DNA is TGCGCCAGCAGCCCCGGGCCGGTCCTTAATGAAAAACTGTTTTTT. Amino acids: CASSPGPVLNEKLFF.

The gene calls are TRBV27 and TRBJ2-1; 10 bases map to TRBD2. Looked up from germline, CDR1 is MNHEY and CDR2 is SMNVEV (reference sequence). Trimming at V came to 6 bases and at J to 4 bases, leaving 15 bases not matched to a gene. CDR3 size: 18 residues. The CDR3 reads CASRSQTSGTPYYNEQFF. The CDR3 DNA sequence: TGTGCCAGCAGATCCCAAACTAGCGGGACCCCCTATTACAATGAGCAGTTCTTC.

The chain recombines TRBV4-1 with TRBJ2-5, with D hard to call. Germline assignment: CDR1 MGHRA and CDR2 YSYEKL. The ends were cut back, 1 base at V and 1 base at J, with 7 bases in the middle. The length of the CDR3 is 14 residues. Here the CDR3 DNA reads TGCGCCAGCAGCCAAGTCGGCGCCCAAGAGACCCAGTACTTC. Its protein product is CASSQVGAQETQYF.

Details on this clone: In the same sample, other DNA sequences code for this CDR3. The CDR3 bases are TGTGCCAGCAGCCCCGGACTTGCCTACGAGCAGTACTTC. Protein product: CASSPGLAYEQYF. This rearrangement joins TRBV14 to TRBJ2-7; TRBD2 might be the D (5 bases). The CDR3 consists of 13 residues. V was clipped by 4 bases and J by 2 bases, with 9 bases between them. Germline CDR1 reads SGHDN; CDR2 reads FVKESK.

Notes on this clone: The sample has other DNA sequences that encode this CDR3 too. The chain links TRBV6-5 to TRBJ1-2; D perhaps matches TRBD1 (6 bases). Germline V gene lookup returns CDR1 MNHEY and CDR2 SVGAGI. The V gene lost 0 bases and the J gene lost 5 bases, with 13 bases spanning the gap. CDR3 length equals 15 residues. The DNA for the CDR3 is TGTGCCAGCAGTTACTCGGACAGCCAGCTTTATGGCTACACCTTC. This sequence encodes CASSYSDSQLYGYTF.

Regarding this clone: Other DNA sequences of this sample code for an identical CDR3. The chain joins TRBV6-5 to TRBJ1-2; tentative D call: TRBD1 (6 bases). V was cut by 0 bases and J by 4 bases, with 9 bases left in between. The germline gives CDR1 MNHEY, CDR2 SVGAGI. This CDR3 region has 14 residues. The CDR3 protein is CASSYSGGGYGYTF. The CDR3 DNA reads as TGTGCCAGCAGTTACTCAGGGGGTGGCTATGGCTACACCTTC.

The V gene is TRBV5-4, the J gene TRBJ1-6; no definite D call. This CDR3 contains 14 residues. Germline V gene data show CDR1 as SGHNT and CDR2 as YYREEE (reference sequence). With 1 base removed from V and 7 bases from J, the gap between germline ends came to 9 bases. CDR3 coding DNA: TGTGCCAGCAGCTTGCAAGGGCAGAATTCACCCCTCCACTTT. Protein product: CASSLQGQNSPLHF.

This chain connects TRBV7-8 to TRBJ2-3; 10 bases fit TRBD2. V lost 1 base to trimming and J lost 1 base; unmatched junction nucleotides: 5. Germline V gene sequence: CDR1 SGHVS, CDR2 FQNEAQ. The CDR3 length is 17 residues. The CDR3 bases are TGTGCCAGCAGCTTAGGATCTAGCGGGAGAGGCACAGATACGCAGTATTTT. Amino acid sequence: CASSLGSSGRGTDTQYF.

This rearrangement joins TRBV25-1 to TRBJ2-7; 10 bases line up with TRBD1. The CDR3 covers 14 residues. The V and J ends lost 4 bases and 4 bases, in that order; junction bases with no gene match: 4. CDR1 and CDR2 (germline): MGHDK, SYGVNS. Here the CDR3 reads CASSGPGQGYEQYF. The DNA of the CDR3 is TGTGCCAGCAGTGGCCCGGGACAGGGGTACGAGCAGTACTTC.

This rearrangement joins TRBV28 to TRBJ2-6, with D tentatively TRBD2 (6 bases). Trimming took 5 bases from V and 0 from J, leaving 20 bases between them. Germline V gene data show CDR1 as MDHEN and CDR2 as SYDVKM. The CDR3 contains 19 residues. CDR3 protein: CASSLSTSGLSSGANVLTF. The CDR3 DNA sequence: TGTGCCAGCAGTCTAAGTACCAGCGGGCTGAGCTCTGGGGCCAACGTCCTGACTTTC.

The chain is built from TRBV9 and TRBJ2-1, with 9 bases that match TRBD2. V shed 4 bases, J shed 7 bases, and the junction held 15 bases outside the gene matches. Germline CDR1 reads SGDLS; CDR2 reads YYNGEE. The CDR3 contains 17 residues. The CDR3 here is CASSSQGLASFSNEQFF. The CDR3 DNA reads TGTGCCAGCAGCTCGCAGGGACTAGCTTCGTTTTCGAATGAGCAGTTCTTC.

This chain uses TRBV11-2 with TRBJ2-1, with D possibly TRBD1 on 6 matching bases. CDR3 size: 17 residues. V lost 1 base and J 5 bases, leaving 18 bases between the germline ends. Per the germline V gene, CDR1 is SGHAT and CDR2 is FQNNGV. The CDR3 spells CASSLGPAGAHHNEQFF. The CDR3 region has the DNA TGTGCCAGCAGCTTAGGGCCAGCAGGGGCCCACCACAATGAGCAGTTCTTC.

This chain connects TRBV9 to TRBJ2-1; D may match TRBD1 or TRBD2 (5 bases each). This CDR3 is built from 13 residues. Germline V gene data show CDR1 as SGDLS and CDR2 as YYNGEE. V was cut by 3 bases and J by 5 bases, with 9 bases left in between. Here the CDR3 reads CASSEGRHNEQFF. The CDR3, as DNA: TGTGCCAGCAGCGAGGGACGGCACAATGAGCAGTTCTTC.

On this clone itself: The sample has other DNA sequences that encode this CDR3 too. The rearrangement links TRBV28 to TRBJ1-1; 7 bases line up with TRBD1. Germline assignment: CDR1 MDHEN and CDR2 SYDVKM. The CDR3 runs to 14 residues. J lost 5 bases, V lost 6 bases, and 9 bases had no gene match. This chain's CDR3 is CASSNRGGGTEAFF. The CDR3 bases are TGTGCCAGCAGCAACAGGGGTGGGGGTACTGAAGCTTTCTTT.

The CDR3 loop reads CASITSDGNQPQHF. In DNA form, the CDR3 reads TGTGCCAGCATAACCTCGGATGGCAATCAGCCCCAGCATTTT. The chain couples TRBV25-1 to TRBJ1-5; no clear D. The CDR3 extends over 14 amino acids. V lost 7 bases, J lost 2 bases, and 12 bases lay in between. Germline CDR1 is MGHDK and CDR2 is SYGVNS. Full variable domain (remainder filled in from reference TRBV25-1 and TRBJ1-5): EADIYQTPRYLVIGTGKKITLECSQTMGHDKMYWYQQDPGMELHLIHYSYGVNSTEKGDLSSESTVSRIRTEHFPLTLESARPSHTSQYLCASITSDGNQPQHFGDGTRLSIL.

Only a few counts were recorded for this clone. The chain uses TRBV29-1 and TRBJ2-7; the match to TRBD1 covers 8 bases. CDR1 is SQVTM and CDR2 is ANQGSEA in the germline V gene. The CDR3 length is 16 residues. J was trimmed by 1 base and V by 0 bases; bases with no gene match: 8. In nucleotides, the CDR3 is TGCAGCGTTGAAGACCCAGACAGGGGCTCATCCTACGAGCAGTACTTC. It yields the protein CSVEDPDRGSSYEQYF.

This clone was seen only once. The chain links TRBV5-8 to TRBJ2-2, with D possibly TRBD2 on 6 matching bases. Germline V gene lookup returns CDR1 SGHTS and CDR2 YDEGEE. The CDR3 extends over 15 amino acids. Trimming left V 1 base short and J 2 bases short, with 9 bases between. The CDR3 region has the DNA TGTGCCAGCAGCTTGTGGGGACTCAACACCGGGGAGCTGTTTTTT. Its translation: CASSLWGLNTGELFF.

The chain links TRBV11-2 to TRBJ1-1; D ambiguous. The CDR3 contains 14 residues. Germline CDR1 reads SGHAT; CDR2 reads FQNNGV. V lost 4 bases and J 0 bases, leaving 9 bases between the germline ends. The CDR3 coding sequence is TGTGCCAGCAGCTCGTCCAACTTGAACACTGAAGCTTTCTTT. As protein: CASSSSNLNTEAFF.

The J gene is TRBJ2-1, the V gene TRBV5-5; unclear D gene. Between the trimmed V and J ends, which lost 0 bases and 0 bases, there was a span of 13 bases. This CDR3 has 17 residues. Germline assignment: CDR1 SGHKS and CDR2 YYEKEE (reference sequence). The CDR3 spells CASSLVPAQSSYNEQFF. The CDR3 coding sequence is TGTGCCAGCAGCTTGGTCCCAGCCCAGAGCTCCTACAATGAGCAGTTCTTC.

The chain has TRBV7-9 and TRBJ2-7, with 7 bases matching TRBD1. Unmatched junction bases numbered 6, after V lost 2 bases and J lost 5 bases. From germline, CDR1 is SEHNR and CDR2 FQNEAQ (reference sequence). The CDR3 runs 14 residues. CDR3 in DNA: TGTGCCAGCAGCTTATCGACAGGGACCCACGAGCAGTACTTC. Protein sequence: CASSLSTGTHEQYF.

The rearrangement links TRBV13 to TRBJ2-7; a possible D gene is TRBD1 (6 bases). The CDR3 extends over 15 amino acids. V was pared by 4 bases and J by 5 bases, with 18 bases between. CDR1 PRHDT and CDR2 FYEKMQ come from the germline V gene (reference sequence). This CDR3 reads CASSWGSGEPHEQYF. Written as DNA, the CDR3 is TGTGCCAGCAGCTGGGGATCAGGGGAACCCCACGAGCAGTACTTC.

J is TRBJ2-7 and V is TRBV2; TRBD2 might be the D (5 bases). This CDR3 has 15 amino acids. Germline CDR1 reads SNHLY; CDR2 reads FYNNEI. The V end was cut by 0 bases, the J end by 7 bases, with 16 bases between. Here the CDR3 reads CASSEARAGPGEQYF. The CDR3 DNA is TGTGCCAGCAGTGAAGCGCGGGCGGGCCCCGGGGAGCAGTACTTC.

This chain uses TRBV27 with TRBJ2-7; D may be TRBD1 or TRBD2 (5 bases each). In germline, CDR1 is MNHEY, CDR2 SMNVEV (reference sequence). The CDR3 covers 13 residues. V gave up 8 bases and J gave up 2 bases, with 13 bases separating them. The CDR3 DNA sequence: TGTGCCAGCTCCCGGGACCATACCTACGAGCAGTACTTC. Encoded protein: CASSRDHTYEQYF.

Comments on this clone: This sample also contains other DNA sequences that code for the same CDR3. This rearrangement joins TRBV9 to TRBJ2-2; a possible D gene is TRBD2 (7 bases). CDR1 SGDLS and CDR2 YYNGEE come from the germline V gene. V dropped 0 bases and J dropped 6 bases, with 9 bases sitting between them. There are 14 residues in the CDR3. CDR3: CASSVAGGAGELFF. The DNA for the CDR3 is TGTGCCAGCAGCGTAGCGGGGGGCGCCGGGGAGCTGTTTTTT.

Concerning this clone: Other DNA variants within this sample encode the same CDR3. The chain is built from TRBV19 and TRBJ2-7, with D hard to call. In germline, CDR1 is LNHDA, CDR2 SQIVND (reference sequence). CDR3 size: 11 residues. Trimming removed 5 bases from V and 6 bases from J, with 8 bases in between. CDR3 protein: CASSVGGEQYF. The CDR3 DNA sequence: TGTGCCAGTAGTGTCGGTGGCGAGCAGTACTTC.